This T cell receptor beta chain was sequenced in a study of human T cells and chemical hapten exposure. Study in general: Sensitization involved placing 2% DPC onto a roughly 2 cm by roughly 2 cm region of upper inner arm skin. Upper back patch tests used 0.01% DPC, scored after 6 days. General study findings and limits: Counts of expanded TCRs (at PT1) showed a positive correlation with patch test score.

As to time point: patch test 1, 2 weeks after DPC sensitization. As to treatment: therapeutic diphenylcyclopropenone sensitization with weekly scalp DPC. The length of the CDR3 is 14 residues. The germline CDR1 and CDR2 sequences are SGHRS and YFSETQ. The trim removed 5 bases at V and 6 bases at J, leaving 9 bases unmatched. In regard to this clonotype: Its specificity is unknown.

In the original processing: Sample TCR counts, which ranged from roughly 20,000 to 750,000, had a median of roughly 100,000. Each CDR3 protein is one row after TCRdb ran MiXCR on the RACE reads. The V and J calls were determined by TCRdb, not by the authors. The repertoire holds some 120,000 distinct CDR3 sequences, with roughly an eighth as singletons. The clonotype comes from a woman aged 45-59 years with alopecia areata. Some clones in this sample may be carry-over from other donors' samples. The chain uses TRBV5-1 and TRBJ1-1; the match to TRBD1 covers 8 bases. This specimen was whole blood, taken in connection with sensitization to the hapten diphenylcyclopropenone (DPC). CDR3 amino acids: CASSWDRSRSEAFF. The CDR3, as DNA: TGCGCCAGCAGTTGGGACAGGAGCCGTTCTGAAGCTTTCTTT.